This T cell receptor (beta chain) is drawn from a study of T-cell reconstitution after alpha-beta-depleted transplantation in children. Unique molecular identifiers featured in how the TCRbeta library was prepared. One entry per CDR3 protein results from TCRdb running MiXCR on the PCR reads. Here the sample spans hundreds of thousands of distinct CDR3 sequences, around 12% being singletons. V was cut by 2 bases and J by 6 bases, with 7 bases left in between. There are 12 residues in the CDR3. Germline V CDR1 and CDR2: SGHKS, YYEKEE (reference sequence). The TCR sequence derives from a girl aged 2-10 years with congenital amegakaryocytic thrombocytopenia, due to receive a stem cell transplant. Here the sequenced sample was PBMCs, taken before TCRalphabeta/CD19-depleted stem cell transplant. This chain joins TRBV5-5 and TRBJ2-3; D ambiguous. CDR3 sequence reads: CASSFQEDTQYF. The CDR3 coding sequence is TGTGCCAGCAGCTTTCAGGAGGATACGCAGTATTTT.